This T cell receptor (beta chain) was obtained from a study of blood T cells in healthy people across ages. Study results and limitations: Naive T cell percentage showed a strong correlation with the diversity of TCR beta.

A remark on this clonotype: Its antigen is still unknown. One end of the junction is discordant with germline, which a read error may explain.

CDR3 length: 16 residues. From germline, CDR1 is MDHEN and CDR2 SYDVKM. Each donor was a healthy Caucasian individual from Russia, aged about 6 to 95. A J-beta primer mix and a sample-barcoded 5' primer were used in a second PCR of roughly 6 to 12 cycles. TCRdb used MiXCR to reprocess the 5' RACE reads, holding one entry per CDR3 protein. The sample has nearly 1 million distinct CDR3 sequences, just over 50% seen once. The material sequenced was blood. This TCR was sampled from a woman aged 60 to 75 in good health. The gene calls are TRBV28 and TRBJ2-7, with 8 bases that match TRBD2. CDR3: CASSLLREGLRDERYF. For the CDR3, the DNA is TGTGCCAGCAGTTTACTACGGGAGGGCCTGAGGGACGAGCGGTACTTC.